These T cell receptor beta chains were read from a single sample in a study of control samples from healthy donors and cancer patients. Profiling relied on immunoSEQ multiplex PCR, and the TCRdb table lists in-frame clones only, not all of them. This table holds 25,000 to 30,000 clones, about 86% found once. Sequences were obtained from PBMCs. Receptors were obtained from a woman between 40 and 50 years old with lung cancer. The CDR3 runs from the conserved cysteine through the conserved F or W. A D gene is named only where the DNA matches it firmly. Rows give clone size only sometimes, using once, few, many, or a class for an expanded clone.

CDR3nt: TGCGCCAGCAGCCAAGGCGGACGGTTAAATTCACCCCTCCACTTT; CDR3aa: CASSQGGRLNSPLHF; abundance: -; j_gene: TRBJ1-6; d_gene: -; v_gene: TRBV4-3
CDR3nt: TGTGCCAGCAGCCAAGCCGGGACGGTGAATAACTATGGCTACACCTTC; CDR3aa: CASSQAGTVNNYGYTF; abundance: -; j_gene: TRBJ1-2; d_gene: -; v_gene: TRBV3-1/TRBV3-2
CDR3nt: TGTGCCAGCAGCTTAGATTTCGTTACGGAGACCCAGTACTTC; CDR3aa: CASSLDFVTETQYF; abundance: -; j_gene: TRBJ2-5; d_gene: -; v_gene: TRBV11-2
CDR3nt: TGTGCCAGCAGCTCCGGGACAGGGTTCAATGAAAAACTGTTTTTT; CDR3aa: CASSSGTGFNEKLFF; abundance: -; j_gene: TRBJ1-4; d_gene: TRBD1; v_gene: TRBV5-6
CDR3nt: TGTGCCATCAGATCTGACGTTAGCTCTGGAAACACCATATATTTT; CDR3aa: CAIRSDVSSGNTIYF; abundance: -; j_gene: TRBJ1-3; d_gene: -; v_gene: TRBV10-3
CDR3nt: TGTGCCAGCAGCTTGTTGACAGTGCAAGAGACCCAGTACTTC; CDR3aa: CASSLLTVQETQYF; abundance: -; j_gene: TRBJ2-5; d_gene: -; v_gene: TRBV7-8
CDR3nt: TGTGCCAGCAGTCCCCTCGAGCGGGGGGGCACAGATACGCAGTATTTT; CDR3aa: CASSPLERGGTDTQYF; abundance: -; j_gene: TRBJ2-3; d_gene: TRBD2; v_gene: TRBV28
CDR3nt: TGCGCCAGCAGTTCTAGACCGGGACTAGCGGGGGATACTATCTACGAGCAGTACTTC; CDR3aa: CASSSRPGLAGDTIYEQYF; abundance: once; j_gene: TRBJ2-7; d_gene: TRBD2; v_gene: TRBV23-1
CDR3nt: TGTGCCAGCAGTCGTGGGACAGTCGTCACTGAAGCTTTCTTT; CDR3aa: CASSRGTVVTEAFF; abundance: -; j_gene: TRBJ1-1; d_gene: TRBD1; v_gene: TRBV6-5
CDR3nt: TGTGCCAGCAGCCCAACCCTTGGGACAGGTCTTAATGAAAAACTGTTTTTT; CDR3aa: CASSPTLGTGLNEKLFF; abundance: -; j_gene: TRBJ1-4; d_gene: TRBD1; v_gene: TRBV11-2
CDR3nt: TGTGCCAGCAGCTTAGTCCCCGGGACAGTGAACACTGAAGCTTTCTTT; CDR3aa: CASSLVPGTVNTEAFF; abundance: -; j_gene: TRBJ1-1; d_gene: TRBD1; v_gene: TRBV11-2
CDR3nt: TGTGCCAGCAGCCCTGTAAGAGACGAGCAGTACTTC; CDR3aa: CASSPVRDEQYF; abundance: few; j_gene: TRBJ2-7; d_gene: -; v_gene: TRBV7-9
CDR3nt: TGTGCCAGCAGCGTATACTCAGCGGGGTCAGATACGCAGTATTTT; CDR3aa: CASSVYSAGSDTQYF; abundance: -; j_gene: TRBJ2-3; d_gene: TRBD2; v_gene: TRBV11-3
CDR3nt: TGCGCCAGCAGCTTGGGACTAGCGGGGAAGTCCGGGGAGCTGTTTTTT; CDR3aa: CASSLGLAGKSGELFF; abundance: -; j_gene: TRBJ2-2; d_gene: TRBD2; v_gene: TRBV5-1
CDR3nt: TGCGCCAGCAGGCGGGGGGCCCAAGAGACCCAGTACTTC; CDR3aa: CASRRGAQETQYF; abundance: -; j_gene: TRBJ2-5; d_gene: TRBD2; v_gene: TRBV10-2
CDR3nt: TGTGCCTGGAGTAGGGGGAGGAAGAACACTGAAGCTTTCTTT; CDR3aa: CAWSRGRKNTEAFF; abundance: -; j_gene: TRBJ1-1; d_gene: -; v_gene: TRBV30
CDR3nt: TGCGCCAGCAGCCAAGATCCCCAGGGCGGTGGCTATGGCTACACCTTC; CDR3aa: CASSQDPQGGGYGYTF; abundance: -; j_gene: TRBJ1-2; d_gene: -; v_gene: TRBV4-1
CDR3nt: TGTGCCAGCAGTTTCGGACCGTCCAAGGCAGCCCAGTACTTC; CDR3aa: CASSFGPSKAAQYF; abundance: -; j_gene: TRBJ2-5; d_gene: -; v_gene: TRBV27
CDR3nt: TGTGCCAGCAGCTTGCAGACAGGGGTAGAGGAGCAGTACTTC; CDR3aa: CASSLQTGVEEQYF; abundance: -; j_gene: TRBJ2-7; d_gene: TRBD1; v_gene: TRBV5-4
CDR3nt: TGTGCCAGCAGCTTAGCAGGGACACCCCAAGAGACCCAGTACTTC; CDR3aa: CASSLAGTPQETQYF; abundance: -; j_gene: TRBJ2-5; d_gene: -; v_gene: TRBV7-7
CDR3nt: TGCGCCAGCAGCCAAGATAGAACAGGCCTGGGCTATGGCTACACCTTC; CDR3aa: CASSQDRTGLGYGYTF; abundance: -; j_gene: TRBJ1-2; d_gene: -; v_gene: TRBV4-1
CDR3nt: TGTGCCAGCAGCGCCCCCGCCACCGGGACACCCTACAATGAGCAGTTCTTC; CDR3aa: CASSAPATGTPYNEQFF; abundance: -; j_gene: TRBJ2-1; d_gene: -; v_gene: TRBV9
CDR3nt: TGTGCCACCAGCAGAGATAGGGGGGGCTACACCGGGGAGCTGTTTTTT; CDR3aa: CATSRDRGGYTGELFF; abundance: -; j_gene: TRBJ2-2; d_gene: -; v_gene: TRBV15
CDR3nt: TGTGCCAGCAGCTTATCGGGACAGGGAGGTAACGAGCAGTACTTC; CDR3aa: CASSLSGQGGNEQYF; abundance: -; j_gene: TRBJ2-7; d_gene: TRBD1; v_gene: TRBV7-6
CDR3nt: TGTGCCAGCAGCTTACACAGGACTAGCTACGAGCAGTACTTC; CDR3aa: CASSLHRTSYEQYF; abundance: few; j_gene: TRBJ2-7; d_gene: TRBD2; v_gene: TRBV7-2
CDR3nt: TGTGCCTGGGGCAAAAGCTCCTACAATGAGCAGTTCTTC; CDR3aa: CAWGKSSYNEQFF; abundance: -; j_gene: TRBJ2-1; d_gene: -; v_gene: TRBV30
CDR3nt: TGTGCCAGCAGCTTGGGACTAGCGGGCTCCTACAATGAGCAGTTCTTC; CDR3aa: CASSLGLAGSYNEQFF; abundance: -; j_gene: TRBJ2-1; d_gene: TRBD2; v_gene: TRBV7-9
CDR3nt: TGTGCCAGCAGCTCTCCGCGGGCCTACGAGCAGTACTTC; CDR3aa: CASSSPRAYEQYF; abundance: -; j_gene: TRBJ2-7; d_gene: -; v_gene: TRBV11-3
CDR3nt: TGTGCCAGCCGTTGGGCTAATAGCAATCAGCCCCAGCATTTT; CDR3aa: CASRWANSNQPQHF; abundance: -; j_gene: TRBJ1-5; d_gene: -; v_gene: TRBV2
CDR3nt: TGTGCCAGCAGTTTCGGGGGTGGCGCCTACGAGCAGTACTTC; CDR3aa: CASSFGGGAYEQYF; abundance: -; j_gene: TRBJ2-7; d_gene: -; v_gene: TRBV27
CDR3nt: TGTGCCAGCGGGACCGGGGAGCTGTTTTTT; CDR3aa: CASGTGELFF; abundance: -; j_gene: TRBJ2-2; d_gene: -; v_gene: TRBV12-3/TRBV12-4
CDR3nt: TGCGCCAGCAGCCAAGTTAACCTGGGATGGATTGAAAAACTGTTTTTT; CDR3aa: CASSQVNLGWIEKLFF; abundance: -; j_gene: TRBJ1-4; d_gene: -; v_gene: TRBV4-1
CDR3nt: TGTGCCAGCAGCGCCCGACTAGCGGGGGGCCCAGATACGCAGTATTTT; CDR3aa: CASSARLAGGPDTQYF; abundance: -; j_gene: TRBJ2-3; d_gene: TRBD2; v_gene: TRBV7-2